These 3 T cell receptor beta chains share one sample of origin, sequenced in a study of identifying expanded T cells in peripheral blood. Libraries were prepared by immunoSEQ multiplex PCR; TCRdb keeps only in-frame clonotypes and omits some of them. In the table there are approximately 63,000 clones, approximately 87% of which are singletons. The material sequenced was blood. Every receptor here comes from a person between 18 and 75 years old in good health.

This sequence joins TRBV29-1 and TRBJ1-2; no definite D call. Trimming stripped 4 bases from V and 8 bases from J, with 8 bases between. The CDR3 is 10 residues long. The V gene's germline CDR1 is SQVTM and CDR2 ANQGSEA. The CDR3 DNA sequence: TGCAGCGTTGTCACGGGCGGCTACACCTTC. Protein sequence: CSVVTGGYTF.

This chain joins TRBV11-3 and TRBJ2-1, with D uncertain. Germline V gives CDR1 SGHNT, CDR2 YENEEA. Trimming shortened V by 5 bases and J by 6 bases, and 14 bases separated the two germline ends. This CDR3 spans 14 amino acids. The DNA for the CDR3 is TGTGCCAGCAGCCCGGGCGGAACTCTCAATGAGCAGTTCTTC. Amino acid sequence: CASSPGGTLNEQFF.

J is TRBJ1-4 and V is TRBV19, with D possibly TRBD1 on 5 matching bases. V was clipped by 9 bases and J by 5 bases, with 22 bases between them. Germline assignment: CDR1 LNHDA and CDR2 SQIVND (reference sequence). CDR3 length: 16 amino acids. CDR3 DNA: TGTGCCAGCTCAATAGGGGATGAGGACCCCAATGAAAAACTGTTTTTT. Its translation is CASSIGDEDPNEKLFF.